A selection of T cell receptor beta chains follows, all from one sample in a study of early T cells in non-severe SARS-CoV-2 infection. TCRdb processed the 5' RACE reads anew with MiXCR; each CDR3 protein has one entry. The sample has tens of thousands of distinct CDR3 sequences, approximately 6% seen once. Sequencing input: whole blood. These receptors were taken from an adult who was a healthcare worker with PCR-confirmed SARS-CoV-2 infection or an uninfected control (not recorded which). The CDR3 runs from the conserved cysteine through the conserved F or W. D genes are given only for firm matches. Expanded clones are given a class, and other clones once, few, many or no size at all.

abundance: many; v_gene: TRBV4-1; j_gene: TRBJ1-2; d_gene: .; CDR3nt: TGCGCCAGCAGCCAAGAGAGCCTAGGCTATGGCTACACCTTC; CDR3aa: CASSQESLGYGYTF
abundance: many; v_gene: TRBV5-4; j_gene: TRBJ2-5; d_gene: .; CDR3nt: TGTGCCAGCAGCTTGGGAGGAGAAGAGACCCAGTACTTC; CDR3aa: CASSLGGEETQYF
abundance: many; v_gene: TRBV5-1; j_gene: TRBJ2-7; d_gene: .; CDR3nt: TGCGCCAGCAGCCACCAACAGGGCGAGCAGTACTTC; CDR3aa: CASSHQQGEQYF
abundance: .; v_gene: TRBV19; j_gene: TRBJ2-5; d_gene: TRBD2; CDR3nt: TGTGCCAGTAGTAGTCGAGCGGGGGATAGAGAGACCCAGTACTTC; CDR3aa: CASSSRAGDRETQYF
abundance: many; v_gene: TRBV4-2; j_gene: TRBJ2-3; d_gene: TRBD2; CDR3nt: TGTGCCAGCAGCCAATTCGGGACTAGCGGGGGGGCCGAGGCAGATACGCAGTATTTT; CDR3aa: CASSQFGTSGGAEADTQYF
abundance: few; v_gene: TRBV20-1; j_gene: TRBJ1-2; d_gene: .; CDR3nt: TGCAGTGCTAGAGAGTGGGGCCAGCTTAACTATGGCTACACCTTC; CDR3aa: CSAREWGQLNYGYTF
abundance: .; v_gene: TRBV18; j_gene: TRBJ1-5; d_gene: .; CDR3nt: TGTGCCAGCTCACGGGGGCTCAATCAGCCCCAGCATTTT; CDR3aa: CASSRGLNQPQHF
abundance: .; v_gene: TRBV2; j_gene: TRBJ2-1; d_gene: TRBD2; CDR3nt: TGTGCCAGCAGTGTCGCTAGCGGGGGGGCGAAGCAGTTCTTC; CDR3aa: CASSVASGGAKQFF
abundance: many; v_gene: TRBV6-2/TRBV6-3; j_gene: TRBJ2-1; d_gene: TRBD1; CDR3nt: TGTGCCAGCAGTTACACCCTGACAGGGCGGTATGAGCAGTTCTTC; CDR3aa: CASSYTLTGRYEQFF
abundance: medium-sized; v_gene: TRBV28; j_gene: TRBJ2-1; d_gene: TRBD2; CDR3nt: TGTGCCAGCAGTTTAAGCGGGGGGGTGGTAAATGAGCAGTTCTTC; CDR3aa: CASSLSGGVVNEQFF
abundance: many; v_gene: TRBV4-3; j_gene: TRBJ2-3; d_gene: TRBD1; CDR3nt: TGCGCCAGCAGCCTAGGTTCTTGGCCGCAGGGGGACCCAGATACGCAGTATTTT; CDR3aa: CASSLGSWPQGDPDTQYF
abundance: many; v_gene: TRBV5-8; j_gene: TRBJ1-5; d_gene: .; CDR3nt: TGTGCCAGCAGCTTGCGAAGGGGCTACCAGCCCCAGCATTTT; CDR3aa: CASSLRRGYQPQHF
abundance: many; v_gene: TRBV7-6; j_gene: TRBJ2-1; d_gene: TRBD1; CDR3nt: TGTGCCAGCAGCCACTCACCGGGACAGGGGACCAATGAGCAGTTCTTC; CDR3aa: CASSHSPGQGTNEQFF
abundance: few; v_gene: TRBV5-1; j_gene: TRBJ2-3; d_gene: .; CDR3nt: TGCGCCAGCAGCTTTGAGTCAACCACAGATACGCAGTATTTT; CDR3aa: CASSFESTTDTQYF
abundance: .; v_gene: TRBV7-6; j_gene: TRBJ2-7; d_gene: TRBD1; CDR3nt: TGTGCCAGCAGCCGGGACAGGGTAACCGACGAGCAGTACTTC; CDR3aa: CASSRDRVTDEQYF
abundance: many; v_gene: TRBV5-6; j_gene: TRBJ2-5; d_gene: .; CDR3nt: TGTGCCAGCAGCTTGGTAGGGGGAGAGACCCAGTACTTC; CDR3aa: CASSLVGGETQYF
abundance: many; v_gene: TRBV20-1; j_gene: TRBJ2-3; d_gene: TRBD2; CDR3nt: TGCAGTGCTAGAGATCAAGGGCGGGGGGGCAGCACAGATACGCAGTATTTT; CDR3aa: CSARDQGRGGSTDTQYF
abundance: many; v_gene: TRBV5-4; j_gene: TRBJ1-1; d_gene: .; CDR3nt: TGTGCCAGCAGCTTCCCTGGGGTGAACACTGAAGCTTTCTTT; CDR3aa: CASSFPGVNTEAFF
abundance: few; v_gene: TRBV4-1; j_gene: TRBJ2-2; d_gene: .; CDR3nt: TGCGCCAGCAGCTACCAGGGACCATCGCCCGCCGGGGAGCTGTTTTTT; CDR3aa: CASSYQGPSPAGELFF
abundance: many; v_gene: TRBV19; j_gene: TRBJ2-3; d_gene: .; CDR3nt: TGTGCCAGTAGAAAGTTGGGGAGCACAGATACGCAGTATTTT; CDR3aa: CASRKLGSTDTQYF
abundance: .; v_gene: TRBV13; j_gene: TRBJ1-2; d_gene: TRBD1; CDR3nt: TGTGCCAGCAGCTTAGGCCGGAGGGACAGCAATGGCTACACCTTC; CDR3aa: CASSLGRRDSNGYTF
abundance: many; v_gene: TRBV7-2; j_gene: TRBJ1-2; d_gene: .; CDR3nt: TGTGCCAGCAGCTTACAGGGGCCCTCGGACTATGGCTACACCTTC; CDR3aa: CASSLQGPSDYGYTF
abundance: few; v_gene: TRBV29-1; j_gene: TRBJ2-7; d_gene: TRBD1; CDR3nt: TGCAGCGTTGAAGTGGGGACAGGGATAAGGTACGAGCAGTACTTC; CDR3aa: CSVEVGTGIRYEQYF
abundance: .; v_gene: TRBV28; j_gene: TRBJ1-5; d_gene: .; CDR3nt: TGTGCCAGCAGTTTTCCACAGGGCCTGAATCAGCCCCAGCATTTT; CDR3aa: CASSFPQGLNQPQHF
abundance: .; v_gene: TRBV29-1; j_gene: TRBJ2-7; d_gene: TRBD1; CDR3nt: TGCAGCGTTGTCCCGGGACAGGGGGACGAGCAGTACTTC; CDR3aa: CSVVPGQGDEQYF
abundance: .; v_gene: TRBV6-6; j_gene: TRBJ2-1; d_gene: .; CDR3nt: TGTGCCAGCAGTCTCGAAATTGGCTCCTACAATGAGCAGTTCTTC; CDR3aa: CASSLEIGSYNEQFF
abundance: many; v_gene: TRBV7-9; j_gene: TRBJ2-7; d_gene: .; CDR3nt: TGTGCCAGCAGCTTAGTTTACGGGGCCGAGCAGTACTTC; CDR3aa: CASSLVYGAEQYF
abundance: many; v_gene: TRBV20-1; j_gene: TRBJ1-5; d_gene: .; CDR3nt: TGCAGTGCCCAGGACCAATCAGGGATTATCCAGCCCCAGCATTTT; CDR3aa: CSAQDQSGIIQPQHF
abundance: .; v_gene: TRBV11-2; j_gene: TRBJ1-1; d_gene: .; CDR3nt: TGTGCCAGCAGCCCCCGGCAGGCCGTCGAAGCTTCCTTT; CDR3aa: CASSPRQAVEASF
abundance: .; v_gene: TRBV2; j_gene: TRBJ2-3; d_gene: .; CDR3nt: TGTGCCAGCAGTGAACCGACGGGGTTGAGGACAGATACGCAGTATTTT; CDR3aa: CASSEPTGLRTDTQYF
abundance: many; v_gene: TRBV15; j_gene: TRBJ2-1; d_gene: .; CDR3nt: TGTGCCACCAGCAGACGGTCAAAAACGACTGAGCAGTTCTTC; CDR3aa: CATSRRSKTTEQFF
abundance: many; v_gene: TRBV19; j_gene: TRBJ2-1; d_gene: .; CDR3nt: TGTGCCAGTAGTAAGCAGCGGCCTTACAATGAGCAGTTCTTC; CDR3aa: CASSKQRPYNEQFF
abundance: many; v_gene: TRBV9; j_gene: TRBJ1-1; d_gene: TRBD1; CDR3nt: TGTGCCAGCAGCGCCAGCGGCCAGGGGGCGCGGGTGTCTGAAGCTTTCTTT; CDR3aa: CASSASGQGARVSEAFF
abundance: few; v_gene: TRBV19; j_gene: TRBJ2-6; d_gene: .; CDR3nt: TGTGCCAGTAGGCGGAGCTTTTTTGGGGCCAACGTCCTGACTTTC; CDR3aa: CASRRSFFGANVLTF
abundance: many; v_gene: TRBV14; j_gene: TRBJ2-1; d_gene: .; CDR3nt: TGTGCCAGCAGCCCCAGGGTCCTCTCCTACAATGAGCAGTTCTTC; CDR3aa: CASSPRVLSYNEQFF
abundance: medium-sized; v_gene: TRBV13; j_gene: TRBJ2-1; d_gene: TRBD2; CDR3nt: TGTGCCAGCAGCTTAGGAGCTAGCGGGGCCTCCAATGAGCAGTTCTTC; CDR3aa: CASSLGASGASNEQFF
abundance: many; v_gene: TRBV12-3/TRBV12-4; j_gene: TRBJ2-7; d_gene: TRBD1; CDR3nt: TGTGCCAGCAGTTTTACAGGGGCCGTGTCCTACGAGCAATACTTC; CDR3aa: CASSFTGAVSYEQYF
abundance: many; v_gene: TRBV10-2; j_gene: TRBJ1-6; d_gene: .; CDR3nt: TGCGCCAGCAGTCTTGGGGGAAATTCACCCCTCCACTTT; CDR3aa: CASSLGGNSPLHF
abundance: few; v_gene: TRBV20-1; j_gene: TRBJ1-2; d_gene: .; CDR3nt: TGCAGTGCTAGGATTATCGGGCAGAATGACTACACCTTC; CDR3aa: CSARIIGQNDYTF
abundance: medium-sized; v_gene: TRBV21-1; j_gene: TRBJ1-6; d_gene: .; CDR3nt: TGTGCCTTCCGTCGGGCTGGGAAGTGTAATTCACCCCTCCACTTT; CDR3aa: CAFRRAGKCNSPLHF
abundance: few; v_gene: TRBV6-1; j_gene: TRBJ2-5; d_gene: TRBD1; CDR3nt: TGTGCCAGCAGTCCCGAGGGGGCAGGCGGCGAGACCCAGTACTTC; CDR3aa: CASSPEGAGGETQYF
abundance: few; v_gene: TRBV5-1; j_gene: TRBJ1-4; d_gene: .; CDR3nt: TGCGCCAGCAGCCCAGGTCGTGATGGTGAAAAACTGTTTTTT; CDR3aa: CASSPGRDGEKLFF
abundance: many; v_gene: TRBV6-4; j_gene: TRBJ2-7; d_gene: .; CDR3nt: TGTGCCAGCAGCCACGACGTTGGCTACGAGCAGTACTTC; CDR3aa: CASSHDVGYEQYF
abundance: many; v_gene: TRBV28; j_gene: TRBJ2-3; d_gene: TRBD2; CDR3nt: TGTGCCAGCAGTACTGCTAGCGGGGGGCCCGGGGCCGCTAGCACAGATACGCAGTATTTT; CDR3aa: CASSTASGGPGAASTDTQYF
abundance: many; v_gene: TRBV20-1; j_gene: TRBJ1-4; d_gene: .; CDR3nt: TGCAGTGCTAGAGATGGTGCCGAGCGATTTACGGGAAAACTGTTTTTT; CDR3aa: CSARDGAERFTGKLFF
abundance: many; v_gene: TRBV9; j_gene: TRBJ2-1; d_gene: TRBD2; CDR3nt: TGTGCCAGCTCTAGCGGGGGGTGGTCCTACAATGAGCAGTTCTTC; CDR3aa: CASSSGGWSYNEQFF
abundance: few; v_gene: TRBV12-3/TRBV12-4; j_gene: TRBJ2-1; d_gene: .; CDR3nt: TGTGCCAGCAGTTTACTAGGGAGCTACTACAATGAGCAGTTCTTC; CDR3aa: CASSLLGSYYNEQFF
abundance: many; v_gene: TRBV27; j_gene: TRBJ1-4; d_gene: .; CDR3nt: TGTGCCAGCAGTTTTAGTGGTCCAGGGAGGGGTGAAAAACTGTTTTTT; CDR3aa: CASSFSGPGRGEKLFF
abundance: many; v_gene: TRBV7-2; j_gene: TRBJ2-1; d_gene: .; CDR3nt: TGTGCCAGCGCCGCGCGCCCCTTGGGGGAGCAGTTCTTC; CDR3aa: CASAARPLGEQFF